This is a list of T cell receptor beta chains from one sample in a study of T cell changes during pregnancy in multiple sclerosis. Using immunoSEQ multiplex PCR, the repertoire was profiled, and TCRdb retains in-frame clones only, with some absent. The table has 30,000 to 40,000 clones, about 89% seen once. The material was CD4+ T cells from peripheral blood mononuclear cells, obtained in the third trimester of pregnancy. These receptors came from a female donor in good health, enrolled as a control in a pregnancy study. CDR3s include the opening cysteine and the closing phenylalanine or tryptophan. Each record gives: V gene, D gene, J gene, clone size, CDR3 DNA, CDR3 protein. A D gene is named only where the DNA matches it firmly. Clone sizes are given selectively: once, few, many, or a class where the clone is expanded.

>TRBV5-1|TRBD1|TRBJ1-2|.
TGCGCCAGCAGCGTCGGGACAGGGAAGCATGCCTATGGCTACACCTTC
CASSVGTGKHAYGYTF
>TRBV15|.|TRBJ1-3|.
TGTGCCACCAGGAGACAGGATGGATACACCATATATTTT
CATRRQDGYTIYF
>TRBV5-1|.|TRBJ2-2|.
TGCGCCAGCAGCCAAACAGGGCCTAACACCGGGGAGCTGTTTTTT
CASSQTGPNTGELFF
>TRBV7-2|.|TRBJ1-2|.
TGTGCCAGCAGCTTTAGGCAGGGGCCCTATGGCTACACCTTC
CASSFRQGPYGYTF
>TRBV7-2|TRBD2|TRBJ2-3|once
TGTGCCAGCAGCTTAGCCCTAGCGGGGGGCACAGATACGCAGTATTTT
CASSLALAGGTDTQYF
>TRBV5-4|TRBD1|TRBJ2-1|.
TGTGCCAGCAGCTTTCCGGGACAGGGAAACGGTGAGCAGTTCTTC
CASSFPGQGNGEQFF
>TRBV28|.|TRBJ1-1|.
TGTGCCAGCAGTTTGCCCCCTACGGAAGCTTTCTTT
CASSLPPTEAFF
>TRBV9|.|TRBJ2-1|.
TGTGCCAGCAGCGTCGGGGTTGGAGGGGGGGCCTACAATGAGCAGTTCTTC
CASSVGVGGGAYNEQFF
>TRBV7-2|TRBD2|TRBJ2-1|.
TGTGCCAGCAGCTCCCAAAGCGGGGGGGCAGGCAATGAGCAGTTCTTC
CASSSQSGGAGNEQFF
>TRBV7-2|TRBD1|TRBJ2-7|.
TGTGCCAGCAGCCCCGAGACAGGGGCCTACGAGCAGTACTTC
CASSPETGAYEQYF
>TRBV27|.|TRBJ1-2|.
TGTGCCAGCAAAACCGCCGACGCTAGGGGCTACACCTTC
CASKTADARGYTF
>TRBV11-3|TRBD2|TRBJ2-1|.
TGTGCCAGCAGCTTAGGGCTAGCGGGAATGGATGAGCAGTTCTTC
CASSLGLAGMDEQFF
>TRBV7-9|.|TRBJ1-1|.
TGTGCCAGCAGCTCCCGCAGGGAGAACACTGAAGCTTTCTTT
CASSSRRENTEAFF
>TRBV5-5|.|TRBJ2-1|.
TGTGCCAGCAGCTTGACGGGGGAGTCCTACAATGAGCAGTTCTTC
CASSLTGESYNEQFF
>TRBV27|TRBD1|TRBJ1-2|.
TGTGCCAGCAGTTTAACAGGGGGCAGAGTGGATGGCTACACCTTC
CASSLTGGRVDGYTF
>TRBV6-5|.|TRBJ2-1|once
TGTGCCAGCAGTTGGCTCCCTTACAATGAGCAGTTCTTC
CASSWLPYNEQFF
>TRBV27|.|TRBJ2-7|.
TGTGCCAGCAGTTTGAGCTCCTACGAGCAGTACTTC
CASSLSSYEQYF
>TRBV29-1|.|TRBJ2-7|.
TGCAGCGCGGGGGACTCCTACGAGCAGTACTTC
CSAGDSYEQYF
>TRBV6-5|.|TRBJ1-4|once
TGTGCCAGCACTCAGTCGCTGACTAATGAAAAACTGTTTTTT
CASTQSLTNEKLFF
>TRBV28|.|TRBJ1-5|.
TGTGCCAGCAGTGATGACGGGGAGCCCCAGCATTTT
CASSDDGEPQHF
>TRBV7-9|TRBD2|TRBJ2-7|once
TGTGCCAGCAGCTTATCGGGGGGAATTTCCTCCTACGAGCAGTACTTC
CASSLSGGISSYEQYF
>TRBV2|TRBD1|TRBJ1-2|.
TGTGCCAGCAGTGCCGGGACAGGGGTAGGGGGCTACACCTTC
CASSAGTGVGGYTF
>TRBV15|.|TRBJ1-5|once
TGTGCCACCAGCAGAGCCTTCAGGAGCAATCAGCCCCAGCATTTT
CATSRAFRSNQPQHF
>TRBV7-2|.|TRBJ2-3|.
TGTGCCAGCAGCTTAGGAGGAACAGATACGCAGTATTTT
CASSLGGTDTQYF
>TRBV10-1|.|TRBJ1-3|.
TGCGCCAGCACTCGGGCGGGGGAGGATGGAAACACCATATATTTT
CASTRAGEDGNTIYF
>TRBV19|.|TRBJ2-1|once
TGTGCCAGTAGTATAGATCAAGCTCCCGGGAATGAGCAGTTCTTC
CASSIDQAPGNEQFF
>TRBV10-3|TRBD2|TRBJ2-3|.
TGTGCCATCAGTCCGGGACTAGCGGGAGGTGGGGATACGCAGTATTTT
CAISPGLAGGGDTQYF
>TRBV4-2|TRBD1|TRBJ2-1|.
TGTGCCAGCAGCCAAACTCGACAGGGGGCGGATGAGCAGTTCTTC
CASSQTRQGADEQFF
>TRBV30|TRBD2|TRBJ2-3|.
TGTGCCTGGACCGGGACTAGCGGGAGAACAGATACGCAGTATTTT
CAWTGTSGRTDTQYF